Below are 4 T cell receptor beta chains sequenced from a single sample in a study of blood T cells in healthy people across ages. The second PCR ran 7 to 11 cycles with a sample-barcoded 5' primer and J-beta primers. TCRdb fed the 5' RACE reads into MiXCR, producing one record per CDR3 protein. The sample records around 1,500,000 distinct CDR3 sequences, 42% being singletons. The specimen was blood. The receptors derive from a woman aged 18-29 years in good health.

The rearrangement links TRBV27 to TRBJ2-7; 7 positions agree with TRBD2. This CDR3 spans 15 amino acids. The V gene end was trimmed by 3 bases and the J gene end by 0 bases; junction bases not matched to a gene: 5. Germline lookup yields CDR1 MNHEY and CDR2 SMNVEV (reference sequence). CDR3 in DNA: TGTGCCAGCAGTTTCCGGAGCGGGGCCTCCTACGAGCAGTACTTC. Its translation: CASSFRSGASYEQYF.

This clonotype came up a few times. The CDR3: CASSQDRTTMETQYF. DNA for the CDR3: TGTGCCAGCAGCCAAGATCGGACGACTATGGAGACCCAGTACTTC. The J gene is TRBJ2-5, the V gene TRBV4-2; D might be TRBD2 (5 bases). Trimming left V 0 bases short and J 5 bases short, with 13 bases between. The CDR3 extends over 15 amino acids. Germline lookup yields CDR1 LGHNA and CDR2 YNFKEQ.

This clonotype was observed a few times. The gene calls are TRBV29-1 and TRBJ2-1; 12 positions match TRBD2. The trim removed 3 bases at V and 8 bases at J, leaving 5 bases unmatched. Germline CDR1 is SQVTM and CDR2 is ANQGSEA. The CDR3 totals 14 residues. This CDR3 is CSVERTSGIDEQFF. DNA for the CDR3: TGCAGCGTTGAGAGGACTAGCGGGATTGATGAGCAGTTCTTC.

In regard to this clonotype: Compared with germline, one end of the junction differs, possibly owing to a read error. This chain uses TRBV5-1 with TRBJ2-4; D is perhaps TRBD1 (6 bases). This CDR3 contains 12 residues. Germline V gives CDR1 SGHRS, CDR2 YFSETQ. The CDR3 DNA follows: TGCGCCAGCAGGTTGGGACAAAGGGGGCAGTACTTC. This gives the protein CASRLGQRGQYF.